The clone carrying this TCR beta chain was counted a single time. The antigen remains unidentified. The sample is drawn from a study of somatic mutations in cytotoxic T cells in rheumatoid arthritis. Across the whole study: Patient blood, which was peripheral blood collected as 30 ml EDTA, was drawn right after diagnosis and before any treatment started. Certain T-cell populations stained with V beta antibodies were FACS-sorted to nearly 100% purity, and V beta1+ cells were TCRB-sequenced.

Study-wide results and limits: Exceedance of 20% of CD8+ cells by the largest CD8+ clone occurred in about an eighth of the roughly 65 patients.

Each population, CD4+ and CD8+ cells, was isolated by positive magnetic bead selection and checked for purity by flow cytometry. Clones were read by immunoSEQ multiplex PCR, and TCRdb kept only the in-frame ones, dropping some. The sample shows roughly 20,000 clones, approximately 82% of them seen only once. The germline V gene encodes CDR1 MNHNS and CDR2 SASEGT. Between the trimmed V and J ends, which lost 5 bases and 9 bases, there was a span of 11 bases. This CDR3 region has 12 residues. This receptor was obtained from an adult with rheumatoid arthritis. The V gene is TRBV6-1, the J gene TRBJ2-1; D not resolved. What was sequenced was CD8+ T cells sorted from blood. CDR3 amino acids: CASSFDSTEQFF. For the CDR3, the DNA is TGTGCCAGCAGTTTTGACTCTACTGAGCAGTTCTTC.